This T cell receptor (beta chain) appears in the sequencing data of a study of blood T cell repertoires in COVID-19. About the study: Whether acute or convalescent, the COVID-19 samples came from the United States, Italy and Spain.

Those who participated ranged in age from roughly 18 to 100 years and resided in approximately 23 US areas. Participant-given clinical history determined each cohort assignment. Cohort 3 donors were reported recovered after two negative PCRs, clearance, or symptom resolution. The V gene end was trimmed by 5 bases and the J gene end by 2 bases; junction bases not matched to a gene: 7. The CDR3 contains 16 residues. Germline-derived CDR1 and CDR2 are SEHNR and FQNEAQ (reference sequence). Some clones are missing from TCRdb's copy, which holds only in-frame ones; the method was immunoSEQ multiplex PCR. The data contain approximately 130,000 clones, 75% to 90% of them singletons. This clone came up once.

The source material was PBMCs or T cells enriched from blood (not recorded which). J is TRBJ2-3 and V is TRBV7-9, with 10 bases lining up with TRBD2. The receptor was isolated from a man aged 25-45 years who had recovered from COVID-19. The CDR3 DNA follows: TGTGCCAGCAGCGCGAGGACTAGCGGAGACACAGATACGCAGTATTTT. It is translated as CASSARTSGDTDTQYF.